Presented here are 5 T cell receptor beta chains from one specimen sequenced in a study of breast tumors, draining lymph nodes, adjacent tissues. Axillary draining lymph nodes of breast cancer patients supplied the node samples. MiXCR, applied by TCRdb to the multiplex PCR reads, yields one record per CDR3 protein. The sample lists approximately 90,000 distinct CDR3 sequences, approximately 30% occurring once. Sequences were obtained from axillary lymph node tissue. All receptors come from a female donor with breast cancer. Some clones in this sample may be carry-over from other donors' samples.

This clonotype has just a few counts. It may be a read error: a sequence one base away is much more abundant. In DNA form, the CDR3 reads TGTGCCAGCAGTTACTCGTGGACAGGGGGTAGCTATGGCTACACCTTC. Translation: CASSYSWTGGSYGYTF. The V gene is TRBV6-5, the J gene TRBJ1-2, with 10 bases matching TRBD1. The CDR3 contains 16 residues. The V gene end was trimmed by 0 bases and the J gene end by 4 bases; junction bases not matched to a gene: 5. Germline V gene lookup returns CDR1 MNHEY and CDR2 SVGAGI.

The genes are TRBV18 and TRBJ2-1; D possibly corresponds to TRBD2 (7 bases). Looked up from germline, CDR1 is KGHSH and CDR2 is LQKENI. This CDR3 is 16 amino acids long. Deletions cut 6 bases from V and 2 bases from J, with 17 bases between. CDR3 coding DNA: TGTGCCAGCTCTTCAGGGGTAGCGGGTACCTACAATGAGCAGTTCTTC. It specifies CASSSGVAGTYNEQFF.

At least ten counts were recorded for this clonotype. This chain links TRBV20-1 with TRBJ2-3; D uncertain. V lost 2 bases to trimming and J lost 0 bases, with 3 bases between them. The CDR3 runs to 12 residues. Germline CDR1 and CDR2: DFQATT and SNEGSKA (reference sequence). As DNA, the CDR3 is TGCAGTGCTAGATCCAGCACAGATACGCAGTATTTT. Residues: CSARSSTDTQYF.

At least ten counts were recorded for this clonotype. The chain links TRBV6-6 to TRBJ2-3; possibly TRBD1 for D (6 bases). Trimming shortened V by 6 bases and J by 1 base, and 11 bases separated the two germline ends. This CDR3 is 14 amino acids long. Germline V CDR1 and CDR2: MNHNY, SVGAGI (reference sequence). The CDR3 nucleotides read TGTGCCAGCAGCACGAGACAGGGCACAGATACGCAGTATTTT. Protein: CASSTRQGTDTQYF.

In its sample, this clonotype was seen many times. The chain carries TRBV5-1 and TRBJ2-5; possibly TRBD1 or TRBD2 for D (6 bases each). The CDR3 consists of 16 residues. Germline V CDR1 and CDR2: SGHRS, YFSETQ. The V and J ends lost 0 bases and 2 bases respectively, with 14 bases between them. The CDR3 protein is CASSLALTGAQETQYF. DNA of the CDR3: TGCGCCAGCAGCTTGGCCTTGACGGGGGCACAAGAGACCCAGTACTTC.